These 18 T cell receptor beta chains originate from one sample sequenced in a study of early T cells in non-severe SARS-CoV-2 infection. TCRdb passed the 5' RACE reads through MiXCR, listing each CDR3 protein once. The data show about 92,000 distinct CDR3 sequences, about 14% seen once. The sequenced sample was whole blood. The receptors originated from an adult who was a healthcare worker with PCR-confirmed SARS-CoV-2 infection or an uninfected control (not recorded which).

The genes are TRBV18 and TRBJ1-1; D call uncertain. CDR3 length equals 14 residues. Germline CDR1 is KGHSH and CDR2 is LQKENI. V gave up 6 bases and J gave up 1 base, with 12 bases separating them. CDR3 amino acids: CASSQWGENTEAFF. The CDR3 DNA sequence: TGTGCCAGCTCCCAGTGGGGTGAGAACACTGAAGCTTTCTTT. Complete variable domain (other parts from reference TRBV18 and TRBJ1-1): NAGVMQNPRHLVRRRGQEARLRCSPMKGHSHVYWYRQLPEEGLKFMVYLQKENIIDESGMPKERFSAEFPKEGPSILRIQQVVRGDSAAYFCASSQWGENTEAFFGQGTRLTVV.

The chain carries TRBV10-3 and TRBJ1-2, with 9 bases lining up with TRBD1. This CDR3 is 11 amino acids long. CDR1 is ENHRY, CDR2 SYGVKD, per germline. Trimming removed 9 bases from V and 8 bases from J; junction bases left unmatched: 4. The CDR3 coding sequence is TGTGCCATAACAGGGGGCTGGGGCTACACCTTC. This codes for CAITGGWGYTF.

V gene TRBV6-4 combines with J gene TRBJ1-4; 8 bases match TRBD1. Per the germline V gene, CDR1 is MRHNA and CDR2 is SNTAGT. This CDR3 is 15 amino acids long. With V trimmed by 0 bases and J by 7 bases, 4 bases remained unmatched. The CDR3 region is CASSDSAGGGEKLFF. The CDR3 coding sequence is TGTGCCAGCAGTGACTCGGCAGGGGGCGGTGAAAAACTGTTTTTT.

CDR3: CASSFSSGGTDTQYF. The DNA for the CDR3 is TGTGCCAGCAGTTTTTCTAGCGGGGGCACAGATACGCAGTATTTT. The rearrangement links TRBV27 to TRBJ2-3; TRBD2 aligns across 9 bases. Germline assignment: CDR1 MNHEY and CDR2 SMNVEV (reference sequence). This CDR3 has 15 amino acids. V was clipped by 3 bases and J by 1 base; unmatched bases: 2.

This clonotype has only a few counts. V and J are TRBV20-1 and TRBJ2-3; perhaps TRBD2 as D (5 bases). Per germline, CDR1 DFQATT and CDR2 SNEGSKA (reference sequence). Trimming cost V 5 bases and J 1 base, with 13 bases left between them. The length of the CDR3 is 14 residues. The CDR3 DNA reads as TGCAGTGCTTTAGAGGGAAGCGGCACAGATACGCAGTATTTT. Translating it yields CSALEGSGTDTQYF.

The sample holds many counts of this clonotype. The chain links TRBV20-1 to TRBJ2-7; D gene unclear. V shed 6 bases and J shed 3 bases, with 15 bases lying between them. The CDR3 is 13 amino acids. Per germline, CDR1 DFQATT and CDR2 SNEGSKA (reference sequence). The CDR3 spells CSATTSPYYEQYF. DNA for the CDR3: TGCAGTGCCACGACAAGCCCATACTACGAGCAGTACTTC.

The chain combines TRBV4-3 with TRBJ2-7; D uncertain. Trimming cost V 0 bases and J 2 bases, with 11 bases left between them. The CDR3 is 15 residues long. Per germline, CDR1 LGHNA and CDR2 YSLEER. CDR3 bases: TGCGCCAGCAGCCAAGACGGGCACCGGGCCTACGAGCAGTACTTC. This translates into CASSQDGHRAYEQYF.

The rearrangement links TRBV14 to TRBJ1-1, with D perhaps matching TRBD1 (5 bases). Trimming removed 1 base from V and 10 bases from J, with 13 bases in between. The CDR3 totals 13 residues. Per germline, CDR1 SGHDN and CDR2 FVKESK. The CDR3 sequence: CASSQGQGKGAFF. The CDR3 coding sequence is TGTGCCAGCAGCCAAGGGCAGGGTAAGGGAGCTTTCTTT.

V gene TRBV6-2 or TRBV6-3 combines with J gene TRBJ2-3; perhaps TRBD1 as D (7 bases). Germline V gene data show CDR1 as MNHEY and CDR2 as SVGEGT. This CDR3 comprises 16 residues. With 2 bases removed from V and 5 bases from J, the gap between germline ends came to 17 bases. In DNA, the CDR3 is TGTGCCAGCAGTTACGACTCAGGGGGGAGACTAGATACGCAGTATTTT. Protein: CASSYDSGGRLDTQYF.

This clonotype was detected a few times. The chain employs TRBV10-3 and TRBJ1-3; 7 bases are shared with TRBD1. Germline CDR1 ENHRY, CDR2 SYGVKD. The CDR3 is 14 amino acids. After removal of 6 bases from V and 0 bases from J, the junction contained 2 bases not matched to a gene. The DNA of the CDR3 is TGTGCCATCAGCGCAGGGGGCTCTGGAAACACCATATATTTT. Its translation is CAISAGGSGNTIYF.

This chain connects TRBV7-2 to TRBJ2-3; D is perhaps TRBD2 (6 bases). The germline gives CDR1 SGHTA, CDR2 FQGNSA. The CDR3 consists of 16 residues. Trimming removed 5 bases at V and 3 bases at J, with 18 bases between. The CDR3 DNA follows: TGTGCCAGCAGCCTAAGACTATCCCGGGGGACAGATACGCAGTATTTT. Translating gives CASSLRLSRGTDTQYF.

This clonotype was seen a few times. This chain links TRBV29-1 with TRBJ2-3; D gene unclear. This CDR3 contains 14 residues. Trimming took off 1 base at V and 5 bases at J, with 13 bases between the two ends. In germline, CDR1 is SQVTM, CDR2 ANQGSEA. The CDR3 spells CSVEVNPTQDTQYF. CDR3 DNA sequence: TGCAGCGTTGAAGTCAATCCCACACAAGATACGCAGTATTTT.

The chain recombines TRBV7-9 with TRBJ1-3; 7 bases are shared with TRBD1. V lost 1 base to trimming and J lost 0 bases; unmatched junction nucleotides: 3. Germline assignment: CDR1 SEHNR and CDR2 FQNEAQ (reference sequence). The length of the CDR3 is 16 residues. The CDR3, as DNA: TGTGCCAGCAGCTTAGGGGACAGCGTCTCTGGAAACACCATATATTTT. Its translation is CASSLGDSVSGNTIYF.

This clonotype occurred a few times. This chain joins TRBV7-9 and TRBJ2-2, with D perhaps TRBD2 (5 bases). The CDR3 length is 15 residues. V gave up 11 bases and J gave up 0 bases, with 16 bases separating them. Germline CDR1 reads SEHNR; CDR2 reads FQNEAQ (reference sequence). The CDR3 nucleotides read TGTGCCGGCGGACGGGGAGCGACGAACACCGGGGAGCTGTTTTTT. This codes for CAGGRGATNTGELFF.

This clonotype showed up many times. This chain uses TRBV16 with TRBJ1-1; D remains ambiguous. V was shortened by 0 bases and J by 0 bases, with 8 bases between the two germline ends. Germline V gene lookup returns CDR1 KGHSY and CDR2 FQNENV. The CDR3 loop spans 15 amino acids. This chain's CDR3 is CASSQSRAVNTEAFF. Written as DNA, the CDR3 is TGTGCCAGCAGCCAATCAAGGGCAGTGAACACTGAAGCTTTCTTT.

This clonotype appeared a few times. This chain uses TRBV14 with TRBJ2-2, with D tentatively TRBD2 (6 bases). This CDR3 has 14 amino acids. Trimming stripped 0 bases from V and 6 bases from J, with 8 bases between. Germline V lookup: CDR1 SGHDN, CDR2 FVKESK. This CDR3 reads CASSQETGAGELFF. For the CDR3, the DNA is TGTGCCAGCAGCCAAGAAACGGGAGCCGGGGAGCTGTTTTTT.

The table lists this clonotype with many counts. The gene calls are TRBV7-6 and TRBJ1-5; possibly TRBD1 for D (6 bases). Germline CDR1 is SGHVS and CDR2 is FNYEAQ. V was clipped by 5 bases and J by 5 bases, with 10 bases between them. This CDR3 is 13 amino acids long. CDR3 sequence (DNA): TGTGCCAGCAGCCCCCGACAGGATCAGCCCCAGCATTTT. It yields the protein CASSPRQDQPQHF. Full variable domain (outside the CDR3, taken from reference TRBV7-6 and TRBJ1-5): GAGVSQSPRYKVTKRGQDVALRCDPISGHVSLYWYRQALGQGPEFLTYFNYEAQQDKSGLPNDRFSAERPEGSISTLTIQRTEQRDSAMYRCASSPRQDQPQHFGDGTRLSIL.

This clonotype was detected many times. The gene calls are TRBV5-4 and TRBJ1-2; D ambiguous. The CDR3 length is 14 residues. With 4 bases removed from V and 3 bases from J, the gap between germline ends came to 13 bases. Germline CDR1 reads SGHNT; CDR2 reads YYREEE (reference sequence). The CDR3, as DNA: TGTGCCAGCAGCCCTGGTGGGATCGACTATGGCTACACCTTC. It encodes CASSPGGIDYGYTF.